This TCR beta chain originates from a study of control samples from healthy donors and cancer patients. The germline gives CDR1 SGHRS, CDR2 YFSETQ. The CDR3 extends over 16 amino acids. The V end was cut by 2 bases, the J end by 4 bases, with 19 bases between. This table comes from immunoSEQ multiplex PCR, and its TCRdb copy is limited to in-frame clones, with some not included. This table has approximately 120,000 clones, about 87% appearing once. This sequence originates from a man aged 55 to 69 in good health. Sequences were obtained from blood. The chain uses TRBV5-1 and TRBJ2-7; possibly TRBD1 for D (5 bases). The CDR3 region is CASSFLNLTVRYEQYF. For the CDR3, the DNA is TGCGCCAGCAGCTTCCTCAATCTGACAGTTAGGTACGAGCAGTACTTC.